This T cell receptor beta chain was sequenced in a study of blood T cell repertoires in COVID-19. Study-wide background: T cells, B-cell-depleted T cells, or PBMCs provided the cDNA or gDNA that served as material.

Some clones are missing from TCRdb's copy, which holds only in-frame ones; the method was immunoSEQ multiplex PCR. The table records 96,000 or so clones, roughly 90% of them present only once. Germline V lookup: CDR1 WNHNN, CDR2 SYGVQD (reference sequence). The V gene lost 8 bases and the J gene lost 2 bases, with 16 bases spanning the gap. The CDR3 loop spans 14 amino acids. Enrolled during active infection, Seattle patients were then followed longitudinally. The rearrangement links TRBV10-1 to TRBJ2-7; D remains ambiguous. The TCR was taken from a human donor with COVID-19, enrolled during active disease. The donor label of this sample is uncertain. Sequenced material: peripheral blood. In nucleotides, the CDR3 is TGCGCCAGCTCAAGGCTAGAGAGACCCTACGAGCAGTACTTC. The encoded protein is CASSRLERPYEQYF.